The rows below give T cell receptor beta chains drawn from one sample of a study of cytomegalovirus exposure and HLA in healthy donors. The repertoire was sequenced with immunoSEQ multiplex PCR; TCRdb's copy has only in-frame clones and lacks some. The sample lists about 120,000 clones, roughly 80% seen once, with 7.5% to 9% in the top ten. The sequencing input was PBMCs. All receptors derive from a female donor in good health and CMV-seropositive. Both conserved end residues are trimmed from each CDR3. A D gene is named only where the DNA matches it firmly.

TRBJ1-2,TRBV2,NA,ASSESRVNYGYT
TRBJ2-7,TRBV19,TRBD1,ASTRGKRTGAYEQY
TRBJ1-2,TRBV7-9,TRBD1,ASSLGPGGSYGYT
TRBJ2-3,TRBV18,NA,ASSTGGTDTQY
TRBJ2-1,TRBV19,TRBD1,ASTTGGIDNEQF
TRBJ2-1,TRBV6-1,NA,ASEGRTYNEQF
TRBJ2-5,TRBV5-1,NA,ASSLVMETQY
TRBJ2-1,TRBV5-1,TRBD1,ASSLFRRQGDFNEQF
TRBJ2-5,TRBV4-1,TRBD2,ASSQDSLAGETQY
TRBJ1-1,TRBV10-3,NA,AIRADVTEAF
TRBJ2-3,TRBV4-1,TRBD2,ASSQVRRGLATDTQY
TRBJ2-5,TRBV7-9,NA,ASSSVEVARETQY
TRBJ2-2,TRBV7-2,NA,ASSFDRQTGELF
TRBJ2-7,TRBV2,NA,ASSVQGKGYEQY
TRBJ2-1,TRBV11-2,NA,ASSSRGFSYNEQF
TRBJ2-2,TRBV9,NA,ASSASSGQGTGELF
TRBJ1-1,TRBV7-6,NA,ASSGMEGEAF
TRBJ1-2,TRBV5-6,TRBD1,ASSRDRIYGYT
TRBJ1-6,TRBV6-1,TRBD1,ASSEVAGTGGSLH
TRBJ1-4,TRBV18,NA,ASSPGREKLF
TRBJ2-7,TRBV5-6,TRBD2,ASRIWEGEQY
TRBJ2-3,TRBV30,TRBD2,AWSWSGGADTQY
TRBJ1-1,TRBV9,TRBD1,ASSPSGQENTEAF
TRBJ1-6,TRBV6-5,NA,ASSFPYSPLH
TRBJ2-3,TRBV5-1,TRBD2,ASSLQTSGGSVDTQY
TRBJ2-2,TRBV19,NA,ASSMVGAVNTGELF
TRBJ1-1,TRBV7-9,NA,ASSLSGWTEAF
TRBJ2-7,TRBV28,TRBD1,ASSFPPGQIYEQY
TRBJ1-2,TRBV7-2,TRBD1,ASSLGWDREGYT
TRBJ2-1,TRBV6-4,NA,ARSDRQF
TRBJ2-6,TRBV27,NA,ASSLTHRLVLSGANVLT
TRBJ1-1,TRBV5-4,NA,ASSLTRGTEAF
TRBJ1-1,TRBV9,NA,ASSVGGRWDTEAF
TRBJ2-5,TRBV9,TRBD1,ASSVGDLRTGEAQETQY
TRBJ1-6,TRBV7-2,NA,ASSLALGDIGSPLH
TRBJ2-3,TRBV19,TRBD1,ASRGQATDTQY
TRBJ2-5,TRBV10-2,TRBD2,ASKLAGQETQY
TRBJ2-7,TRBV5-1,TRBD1,ASSLRDSPAYEQY
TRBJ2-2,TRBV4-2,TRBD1,ASSPLGQGDTGELF
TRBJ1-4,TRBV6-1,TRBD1,ASSSGQLNEKLF
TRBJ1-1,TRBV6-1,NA,ASREQGRNTEAF
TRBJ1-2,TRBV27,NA,ASSTAGMHYGYT
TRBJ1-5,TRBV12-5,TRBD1,ASGQGEGQPQH
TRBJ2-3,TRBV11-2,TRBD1,ASSSRQGVADTQY
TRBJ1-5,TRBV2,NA,ASSESVSNQPQH
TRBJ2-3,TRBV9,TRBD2,ASSLSSGGTDTQY